This T cell receptor (beta chain) was captured by sequencing in a study of beta chain features in type 1 diabetes. The CDR3 contains 17 residues. V lost 0 bases and J lost 3; bases outside the gene matches: 8. Germline V lookup: CDR1 LNHNV, CDR2 YYDKDF (reference sequence). The sequenced template was cDNA made from the entire isolated RNA. Method: immunoSEQ multiplex PCR; TCRdb's copy keeps in-frame clones and lacks some. The data contain around 500,000 clones, about 30% of them singletons. The TCR comes from a man aged 18 to 30 in good health. J is TRBJ2-1 and V is TRBV15, with 7 bases that match TRBD2. Source material: naive CD4+ T cells from blood. As DNA, the CDR3 is TGTGCCACCAGCAGAGATTCTGGTAGCGGGTACTACAATGAGCAGTTCTTC. Translation: CATSRDSGSGYYNEQFF.